This T cell receptor (beta chain) was profiled in a study of T cell responses to AZD1222 COVID-19 vaccine. Germline V lookup: CDR1 SGHRS, CDR2 YFSETQ. The germline V and J ends were trimmed by 0 bases and 2 bases, with 8 bases remaining between them. The CDR3 length is 15 residues. TCRdb's copy holds only in-frame clones and misses some; the assay was immunoSEQ multiplex PCR. In the table there are around 78,000 clones, roughly 86% of which are singletons. The source of this sequence is an adult in good health. V is TRBV5-1 and J is TRBJ1-4, with D tentatively TRBD1 (5 bases). The sequencing here drew on peripheral blood, taken on day 0 of MenACWY control vaccination. CDR3: CASSLERGTNEKLFF. In DNA form, the CDR3 reads TGCGCCAGCAGCTTGGAAAGGGGCACTAATGAAAAACTGTTTTTT.